The 21 T cell receptor beta chains in this list originate from one sample, sequenced in a study of vaccination and CD4 T cells after COVID-19. These receptors' antigens are unknown. With the Oncomine TCR Beta short-read assay, DNA from cultured CD4+ T cells was sequenced. TCRdb processed the PCR reads anew with MiXCR; each CDR3 protein has one entry. The sample has 3,500 to 4,000 distinct CDR3 sequences; roughly 70% are singletons. Sample treatment: approximately 9-day PBMC culture with coronavirus spike peptide pools or control peptides (ViraFEST assay). Specimen: CD4+ T cells from blood, cultured in vitro. The receptor set was obtained from a human donor who had recovered from COVID-19.

This clonotype has a single count. This chain joins TRBV7-9 and TRBJ1-1; 9 bases map to TRBD1. The CDR3 length is 15 residues. V shed 1 base, J shed 3 bases, and the junction held 3 bases outside the gene matches. The germline gives CDR1 SEHNR, CDR2 FQNEAQ (reference sequence). The CDR3: CASSLVWDRDTEAFF. CDR3 nucleotides: TGTGCCAGCAGCTTAGTATGGGACAGGGACACTGAAGCTTTCTTT.

The V gene is TRBV20-1, the J gene TRBJ2-3; 7 bases are a match to TRBD2. This CDR3 has 16 residues. The V segment lost 6 bases and the J segment 4 bases; nucleotides outside the gene matches: 16. CDR1 is DFQATT and CDR2 is SNEGSKA in the germline V gene (reference sequence). CDR3 protein: CSAGGVSGKSPDTQYF. The CDR3 DNA sequence: TGCAGTGCGGGAGGGGTCAGCGGGAAGTCTCCAGATACGCAGTATTTT.

The CDR3 DNA reads TGTGCCAGCAGTTACTGGGGGGGGGAGGGCAGCGAATATGGCTACACCTTC. It yields the protein CASSYWGGEGSEYGYTF. The chain uses TRBV6-5 and TRBJ1-2; TRBD1 might be the D (5 bases). Deletions cut 1 base from V and 5 bases from J, with 20 bases between. Germline CDR1 and CDR2: MNHEY and SVGAGI. This CDR3 is built from 17 residues.

As concerns this clonotype: One end of the junction does not line up with germline, which may come from a read error. V is TRBV30 and J is TRBJ1-2; no reliable D call. Per the germline V gene, CDR1 is GTSNPN and CDR2 is SVGIG (reference sequence). CDR3 length equals 14 residues. CDR3 sequence (DNA): TGTGCCTGGGCGACTTTTAGAGCTAACTATGGCTACGCCTTC. The encoded protein is CAWATFRANYGYAF.

The CDR3 nucleotides read TGCAGTGCTCGAGGTTTGGGAACTGAAGCTTTCTTT. Amino acid sequence: CSARGLGTEAFF. The chain employs TRBV20-1 and TRBJ1-1; no definite D call. Germline loops: CDR1 DFQATT, CDR2 SNEGSKA (reference sequence). The CDR3 has 12 residues. Between the trimmed V and J ends, which lost 5 bases and 5 bases, there was a span of 12 bases.

V and J are TRBV12-3 or TRBV12-4 and TRBJ2-7; a possible D gene is TRBD2 (6 bases). The CDR3 has 15 residues. V gave up 1 base and J gave up 3 bases, with 13 bases separating them. CDR3 sequence: CASSLGRRGGYEQYF. CDR3 nucleotide sequence: TGTGCCAGCAGTTTAGGGCGGAGGGGCGGCTACGAGCAGTACTTC.

The sample holds a few counts of this clonotype. This chain joins TRBV24-1 and TRBJ1-2; the D gene is possibly TRBD1 (6 bases). Germline assignment: CDR1 KGHDR and CDR2 SFDVKD. There are 13 residues in the CDR3. Trimming pared 11 bases from V and 4 bases from J, leaving 16 bases between. The CDR3: CAISRGLTYGYTF. The CDR3 DNA sequence: TGTGCCATCTCAAGGGGGTTAACCTATGGCTACACCTTC.

This clonotype was observed a single time. The chain employs TRBV15 and TRBJ1-6, with 11 bases that match TRBD1. This CDR3 has 17 residues. Germline trimming cut 3 bases from V and 5 bases from J; bases unmatched to any gene: 6. The germline gives CDR1 LNHNV, CDR2 YYDKDF (reference sequence). DNA for the CDR3: TGTGCCACCAGCAGCCCGGGACAGGGGGGGAATAATTCACCCCTCCACTTT. As protein: CATSSPGQGGNNSPLHF.

The genes are TRBV7-2 and TRBJ1-2; TRBD1 is a possible D gene (6 bases). CDR3 length: 16 residues. CDR1 and CDR2 (germline): SGHTA, FQGNSA. The V end lost 5 bases, the J end lost 4 bases, and 20 bases lay between the germline ends. CDR3 in amino acids: CASSPRGGGIGYGYTF. In DNA form, the CDR3 reads TGTGCCAGCAGCCCCCGAGGGGGGGGTATTGGCTATGGCTACACCTTC.

CDR3 sequence reads: CASSLSLGGLEQYF. The CDR3 coding sequence is TGTGCCAGCAGCTTAAGTCTCGGAGGGCTCGAGCAGTACTTC. This rearrangement joins TRBV7-9 to TRBJ2-7; D is possibly TRBD2 (6 bases). CDR3 length equals 14 residues. V was pared by 2 bases and J by 6 bases, with 14 bases between. Germline CDR1 reads SEHNR; CDR2 reads FQNEAQ (reference sequence).

The rearrangement joins TRBV20-1 to TRBJ2-7, with D hard to call. The V gene's germline CDR1 is DFQATT and CDR2 SNEGSKA (reference sequence). The CDR3 totals 11 residues. V was cut by 1 base and J by 2 bases, with 3 bases left in between. CDR3 loop: CSARGAYEQYF. The CDR3 DNA is TGCAGTGCTAGAGGCGCCTACGAGCAGTACTTC.

V and J are TRBV2 and TRBJ2-2; TRBD2 is a possible D gene (5 bases). V dropped 5 bases and J dropped 7 bases, with 14 bases sitting between them. CDR3 length: 14 amino acids. Germline V CDR1 and CDR2: SNHLY, FYNNEI. The CDR3 DNA follows: TGTGCCAGCAGTTCGAGTCTAGCAGGCGGGGAGCTGTTTTTT. The encoded protein is CASSSSLAGGELFF.

This clonotype was found a few times. This chain joins TRBV6-2 or TRBV6-3 and TRBJ1-5; 11 bases agree with TRBD1. This CDR3 has 16 amino acids. Germline V gene data show CDR1 as MNHEY and CDR2 as SVGEGT. With 0 bases clipped from V and 4 bases from J, the junction kept 2 bases outside the gene matches. The CDR3 reads CASSYSDRGRNQPQHF. DNA of the CDR3: TGTGCCAGCAGTTACTCGGACAGGGGGCGAAATCAGCCCCAGCATTTT.

This clonotype has a handful of counts. V usage is TRBV2 and J usage is TRBJ1-6; 10 nucleotides line up with TRBD1. This CDR3 contains 14 residues. J gave up 10 bases and V 4 bases, and 4 bases lay outside the gene matches. Germline V gene sequence: CDR1 SNHLY, CDR2 FYNNEI. The CDR3 sequence is CASSVDRGSSPLHF. In DNA form, the CDR3 reads TGTGCCAGCAGTGTGGACAGGGGGAGCTCACCCCTCCACTTT.

This clonotype showed up just a few times. The chain combines TRBV6-1 with TRBJ1-6, with D possibly TRBD1 on 6 matching bases. This CDR3 has 15 residues. Germline values: CDR1 MNHNS, CDR2 SASEGT. The V end was cut by 3 bases, the J end by 6 bases, with 12 bases between. CDR3 bases: TGTGCCAGCAGTGACTGGGACATTACTAATTCACCCCTCCACTTT. Its protein is CASSDWDITNSPLHF.

The J gene is TRBJ1-5, the V gene TRBV6-1; no clear D gene. Germline CDR1 reads MNHNS; CDR2 reads SASEGT. V lost 7 bases to trimming and J lost 0 bases, with 7 bases between them. The length of the CDR3 is 13 residues. The CDR3 DNA sequence: TGTGCCAGCACTGGGAGTAGCAATCAGCCCCAGCATTTT. Protein product: CASTGSSNQPQHF.

This rearrangement joins TRBV11-2 to TRBJ1-4; perhaps TRBD1 as D (5 bases). CDR1 and CDR2 (germline): SGHAT, FQNNGV. The CDR3 loop spans 15 amino acids. V gave up 6 bases and J gave up 8 bases, with 19 bases separating them. CDR3 sequence (DNA): TGTGCCAGCAGGCCTGCTGGAGGGGCGAGGGAAAAACTGTTTTTT. Translating it yields CASRPAGGAREKLFF.

V usage is TRBV7-2 and J usage is TRBJ1-6; possible D gene TRBD1, 5 bases. The germline V gene has CDR1 SGHTA and CDR2 FQGNSA. The CDR3 consists of 17 residues. The V end was cut by 3 bases, the J end by 0 bases, with 12 bases between. For the CDR3, the DNA is TGTGCCAGCAGCTTGGGGACCGACACCTCCTATAATTCACCCCTCCACTTT. Amino acids: CASSLGTDTSYNSPLHF.

By share of the sample, this clonotype is large. V is TRBV12-5 and J is TRBJ2-1; TRBD1 matches 7 bases. This CDR3 region has 13 residues. Germline CDR1 LGHNT, CDR2 FRNRAP. Trimming removed 0 bases from V and 9 bases from J; junction bases left unmatched: 2. The CDR3 region is CASGLVRDSEQFF. The CDR3 nucleotides read TGTGCTAGTGGTTTGGTCAGGGACAGTGAGCAGTTCTTC.

This clonotype was seen more than once but under ten times. The chain is built from TRBV7-2 and TRBJ1-1; D uncertain. This CDR3 spans 15 amino acids. Germline V gene sequence: CDR1 SGHTA, CDR2 FQGNSA. V lost 1 base and J 0 bases, leaving 9 bases between the germline ends. The CDR3: CASSLGRVLNTEAFF. The CDR3 DNA reads as TGTGCCAGCAGCTTAGGGCGGGTTTTGAACACTGAAGCTTTCTTT.

The rearrangement joins TRBV20-1 to TRBJ1-5; D might be TRBD1 (5 bases). Deletions cut 3 bases from V and 0 bases from J, with 15 bases between. Germline V CDR1 and CDR2: DFQATT, SNEGSKA (reference sequence). The CDR3 has 16 amino acids. CDR3 DNA sequence: TGCAGTGCTAGTGTCAATGGGACCTATAGCAATCAGCCCCAGCATTTT. This encodes CSASVNGTYSNQPQHF.